This TCR beta chain was observed in a study of shared T cell receptors in the human thymus. Only one count was recorded for this clone. The V end was cut by 4 bases, the J end by 4 bases, with 16 bases between. This CDR3 comprises 15 residues. Germline V lookup: CDR1 MNHNS, CDR2 SASEGT. Produced via immunoSEQ multiplex PCR; TCRdb's table is partial and in-frame only. The sample has under 450,000 clones; 85% to 95% are singletons. The sequenced material came from thymocytes. The origin of this receptor is a human donor. V usage is TRBV6-1 and J usage is TRBJ1-1; unclear D gene. CDR3 DNA: TGTGCCAGCAGTGCCGGGAAGACGACGGGCACTGAAGCTTTCTTT. It is translated as CASSAGKTTGTEAFF.